This T cell receptor beta chain was captured in a study of shared clonotypes between healthy human individuals. Study results and limitations: Memory subsets generally showed smaller estimated richness than naive subsets did. Sorted-subset samples were not fully sequenced, rarefaction indicated.

Several immunoSEQ plates held equal portions of the genomic DNA taken from each subset. TCRdb's table, derived via immunoSEQ multiplex PCR, lists solely in-frame clones and lacks some. The sample includes a few million clones, approximately 94% seen only once; the top ten take about 0.13%. Partitioning of CD4+ cells yielded a CD45RA+ naive subset and a CD45RA-negative memory subset. The germline gives CDR1 SEHNR, CDR2 FQNEAQ (reference sequence). V lost 5 bases and J lost 5, with 12 bases in between. The CDR3 is 14 residues long. This clone was picked up one time. Its matching antigen is unknown. The same CDR3 arises from other DNA sequences in this sample as well.

Source material: naive CD4+ T cells sorted from blood. This sample's subset: CD45RA+ positively selected. The TCR sequence derives from a man aged 18-30 years in good health. The chain joins TRBV7-9 to TRBJ1-4; the D gene is possibly TRBD1 (5 bases). For the CDR3, the DNA is TGTGCCAGCAGCCCCGGGACGCCGAATGAAAAACTGTTTTTT. Translation gives CASSPGTPNEKLFF.